This T cell receptor (beta chain) comes out of a study of T cells after yellow fever vaccination. Study findings and constraints: The secondary T-cell response peaked on day 5, not day 15, but was weaker.

TCRdb redid the calling of the 5' RACE reads with MiXCR, one entry per CDR3 protein. Seen here are roughly 340,000 distinct CDR3 sequences, almost 4% observed once, and the top ten hold approximately 24%. CDR1 and CDR2 (germline): SGHRS, YFSETQ. This CDR3 is built from 14 residues. The V and J ends lost 3 bases and 6 bases respectively, with 14 bases between them. About this clonotype: The antigen is not known. Just one base apart from a much larger clone, this may be a read error.

The specimen comprised PBMCs, sampled 5 days after the yellow fever booster vaccination. V is TRBV5-1 and J is TRBJ2-3; D call uncertain. The TCR originated in a man aged 18 to 35 who received the YFV17D yellow fever vaccine. The CDR3 protein is CASSSTLTGDTQYF. CDR3 DNA: TGCGCCAGCAGCTCCACCCTGACCGGGGATACGCAGTATTTT.